One and the same sample provided the 25 T cell receptor beta chains below, sequenced in a study of prognosis after radiotherapy for stage I lung cancer. The TCR beta CDR3 region was amplified from genomic DNA, with two rounds of multiplex PCR being used for the amplification. For every TRBV and TRBJ gene, a specific primer was used in first-round PCR. TCRdb reprocessed the multiplex PCR reads via MiXCR and lists one record per CDR3 protein. This repertoire shows around 18,000 distinct CDR3 sequences, over 25% found once; its top ten account for roughly 30%. The specimen comprised PBMCs, sampled before or after stereotactic body radiation therapy (not recorded which). Receptors were obtained from a donor of 50 years or more with non-small cell lung cancer.

This clonotype was recorded many times. The chain employs TRBV25-1 and TRBJ2-2; no clear D. The V end lost 3 bases, the J end lost 6 bases, and 11 bases lay between the germline ends. The germline V gene has CDR1 MGHDK and CDR2 SYGVNS. CDR3 size: 14 residues. The CDR3 region has the DNA TGTGCCAGCAGTGAGTCGAGATTTCCCGGGGAGCTGTTTTTT. Translation: CASSESRFPGELFF.

This clonotype was seen ten or more times. V gene TRBV29-1 combines with J gene TRBJ2-7; TRBD1 matches at 7 bases. This CDR3 is 13 amino acids long. Germline values: CDR1 SQVTM, CDR2 ANQGSEA. Trimming took 1 base from V and 2 from J; bases not matched to a gene: 2. The CDR3 DNA sequence: TGCAGCGTTGAAGGGACAGGAACCTACGAGCAGTACTTC. Translation gives CSVEGTGTYEQYF.

This clonotype is large (0.1 to 1%) within its sample. The chain has TRBV6-1 and TRBJ2-7, with D maybe TRBD2 (6 bases). With 1 base removed from V and 2 bases from J, the gap between germline ends came to 15 bases. The CDR3 loop spans 16 amino acids. CDR1 MNHNS and CDR2 SASEGT come from the germline V gene. In DNA form, the CDR3 reads TGTGCCAGCAGTGAAGGTGGCGGAGCGGGCGCCTACGAGCAGTACTTC. Its protein product is CASSEGGGAGAYEQYF.

This clonotype was recorded at least ten times. DNA of the CDR3: TGCAGTGCTAGTTATGGTACCAATCAGCCCCAGCATTTT. Encoded protein: CSASYGTNQPQHF. The chain is built from TRBV20-1 and TRBJ1-5; no reliable D call. V was cut by 3 bases and J by 3 bases, with 9 bases left in between. The V gene's germline CDR1 is DFQATT and CDR2 SNEGSKA (reference sequence). The CDR3 extends over 13 amino acids.

This clonotype was counted at least ten times. This chain links TRBV3-1 with TRBJ2-7, with D maybe TRBD1 (5 bases). V lost 0 bases and J 5 bases, leaving 8 bases between the germline ends. Germline CDR1 LGHDT, CDR2 YNNKEL (reference sequence). The CDR3 consists of 13 residues. The CDR3 here is CASSQDWGNEQYF. CDR3 sequence (DNA): TGTGCCAGCAGCCAAGATTGGGGCAACGAGCAGTACTTC.

This clonotype was observed many times. The V call is TRBV19, the J call TRBJ2-3, with D tentatively TRBD2 (6 bases). V gave up 6 bases and J gave up 1 base, with 14 bases separating them. Germline assignment: CDR1 LNHDA and CDR2 SQIVND (reference sequence). The CDR3 extends over 15 amino acids. The CDR3 reads CASSGRVAGTDTQYF. In DNA form, the CDR3 reads TGTGCCAGTAGCGGGAGAGTAGCGGGCACAGATACGCAGTATTTT. Supplemented by reference TRBV19 and TRBJ2-3, the full variable domain reads DGGITQSPKYLFRKEGQNVTLSCEQNLNHDAMYWYRQDPGQGLRLIYYSQIVNDFQKGDIAEGYSVSREKKESFPLTVTSAQKNPTAFYLCASSGRVAGTDTQYFGPGTRLTVL.

This clonotype was found many times. This sequence joins TRBV2 and TRBJ1-1; unclear D gene. The CDR3 length is 14 residues. Germline CDR1 reads SNHLY; CDR2 reads FYNNEI. Trimming removed 3 bases at V and 1 base at J, with 9 bases between. The CDR3 region is CASSDRGRNTEAFF. In DNA, the CDR3 is TGTGCCAGCAGTGACAGAGGGCGGAACACTGAAGCTTTCTTT.

This clonotype is deemed medium-sized. The chain combines TRBV28 with TRBJ2-1; D is ambiguous. CDR3 length: 12 amino acids. The ends were cut back, 6 bases at V and 5 bases at J, with 8 bases in the middle. Germline CDR1 is MDHEN and CDR2 is SYDVKM. In nucleotides, the CDR3 is TGTGCCAGCAGCCGTAGGCACAATGAGCAGTTCTTC. This translates into CASSRRHNEQFF. The variable domain in full, completed from reference TRBV28 and TRBJ2-1, reads DVKVTQSSRYLVKRTGEKVFLECVQDMDHENMFWYRQDPGLGLRLIYFSYDVKMKEKGDIPEGYSVSREKKERFSLILESASTNQTSMYLCASSRRHNEQFFGPGTRLTVL.

At least ten counts were recorded for this clonotype. The chain has TRBV4-1 and TRBJ2-4; TRBD1 is a possible D gene (5 bases). Germline V lookup: CDR1 MGHRA, CDR2 YSYEKL. Trimming pared 4 bases from V and 3 bases from J, leaving 19 bases between. This CDR3 is built from 17 residues. The CDR3 DNA reads TGCGCCAGCAGCCGTCAATTAACGGAAGGGGTCAAAAACATTCAGTACTTC. The encoded protein is CASSRQLTEGVKNIQYF.

The sample holds one count of this clonotype. The rearrangement joins TRBV6-1 to TRBJ2-7, with a tentative D call TRBD2 (5 bases). Trimming cost V 7 bases and J 7 bases, with 17 bases left between them. This CDR3 is built from 13 residues. Germline V CDR1 and CDR2: MNHNS, SASEGT. The CDR3 reads CASTGGRGIEQYF. In DNA, the CDR3 is TGTGCCAGCACCGGTGGGAGAGGCATAGAGCAGTACTTC.

Remarks on this clonotype: Given a far larger clone just one base away, this is likely a sequencing read error. The genes are TRBV6-4 and TRBJ1-5; 9 nucleotides align to TRBD1. V lost 6 bases to trimming and J lost 2 bases; unmatched junction nucleotides: 2. The CDR3 totals 14 residues. Per the germline V gene, CDR1 is MRHNA and CDR2 is SNTAGT. CDR3 bases: TGTGCCAGCAGGCGGACAGGGGGCAATCAGCCCCAGCATTTT. Amino acids: CASRRTGGNQPQHF.

Concerning this clonotype: One junction end does not reproduce the germline sequence, and a read error may be involved. This chain joins TRBV3-1 and TRBJ2-3, with D tentatively TRBD1 (6 bases). This CDR3 contains 15 residues. The germline V gene encodes CDR1 LGHDT and CDR2 YNNKEL (reference sequence). This chain's CDR3 is CASSRNHRAEDTKYF. CDR3 nucleotide sequence: TGTGCCAGCAGCCGAAATCACAGGGCTGAGGATACGAAGTATTTT.

This clonotype was seen at least ten times. The gene calls are TRBV30 and TRBJ2-4; D is perhaps TRBD2 (7 bases). Germline assignment: CDR1 GTSNPN and CDR2 SVGIG (reference sequence). Trimming pared 0 bases from V and 6 bases from J, leaving 12 bases between. CDR3 size: 14 residues. CDR3 sequence reads: CAWSVGGARNIQYF. As DNA, the CDR3 is TGTGCCTGGAGTGTGGGGGGGGCAAGAAACATTCAGTACTTC.

In this sample, this clonotype turned up many times. The chain employs TRBV19 and TRBJ1-2; D may be TRBD1 (5 bases). Germline V lookup: CDR1 LNHDA, CDR2 SQIVND (reference sequence). V lost 2 bases to trimming and J lost 5 bases, with 9 bases between them. The CDR3 spans 13 residues. The CDR3 DNA follows: TGTGCCAGTAGTATACCAGGGAGGTATGGCTACACCTTC. This sequence encodes CASSIPGRYGYTF.

In this sample, this clonotype turned up many times. The rearrangement joins TRBV4-2 to TRBJ2-3, with 7 bases lining up with TRBD2. Germline V lookup: CDR1 LGHNA, CDR2 YNFKEQ. The V segment lost 1 base and the J segment 3 bases; nucleotides outside the gene matches: 13. The CDR3 length is 18 residues. CDR3 nucleotides: TGTGCCAGCAGCCAAGGGGACTTAGCGGGCCAGGGAACAGATACGCAGTATTTT. This translates into CASSQGDLAGQGTDTQYF.

This clonotype occurred many times. The DNA for the CDR3 is TGTGCCAGCAGCTTCGGCAAGGCTGGAAACACCATATATTTT. Translating gives CASSFGKAGNTIYF. This chain connects TRBV7-6 to TRBJ1-3; D call uncertain. V lost 3 bases and J 2 bases, leaving 8 bases between the germline ends. The CDR3 runs 14 residues. Germline assignment: CDR1 SGHVS and CDR2 FNYEAQ.

This clonotype was seen at least ten times. The CDR3 region is CASSQNRDGSNQPQHF. As DNA, the CDR3 is TGTGCCAGCAGCCAGAACAGGGATGGTTCCAATCAGCCCCAGCATTTT. J is TRBJ1-5 and V is TRBV4-2; D is perhaps TRBD1 (6 bases). Germline V gene data show CDR1 as LGHNA and CDR2 as YNFKEQ. This CDR3 is 16 amino acids long. V dropped 3 bases and J dropped 3 bases, with 15 bases sitting between them.

The V call is TRBV6-5, the J call TRBJ2-7; 12 bases fit TRBD2. Germline loops: CDR1 MNHEY, CDR2 SVGAGI. The CDR3 is made up of 19 amino acids. Germline trimming cut 0 bases from V and 1 base from J; bases unmatched to any gene: 10. The CDR3 region has the DNA TGTGCCAGCAGTTACTCCCGCCCTAGCGGGAGGGGAAGATCCTACGAGCAGTACTTC. Residues: CASSYSRPSGRGRSYEQYF.

Worth noting for this clonotype: A single base separates this from a much larger clone, so it may be a read error. The V and J genes are TRBV10-3 and TRBJ1-1, with D maybe TRBD1 (6 bases). Germline values: CDR1 ENHRY, CDR2 SYGVKD. The length of the CDR3 is 12 residues. DNA for the CDR3: TGTTCCATCAGTGAGTCGGGGGCAGTGGCTTTCTTT. Translation gives CSISESGAVAFF.

Of note for this clonotype: A clone one base away is much larger, so this may be a read error. CDR3 region: CSARTDTQYF. CDR3 DNA: TGCAGTGCTAGAACAGATACGCAGTATTTT. This rearrangement joins TRBV20-1 to TRBJ2-3; D remains ambiguous. The V end lost 2 bases, the J end lost 3 bases, and 0 bases lay between the germline ends. Germline V gene sequence: CDR1 DFQATT, CDR2 SNEGSKA (reference sequence). The CDR3 is made up of 10 amino acids.

Note on this clonotype: The junction shows a germline mismatch at one end, possibly a read error. The CDR3 DNA is TGTGTCAGCTCAGACGGGACCGCCACCTTCAATGAGGAGTTCTTC. It yields the protein CVSSDGTATFNEEFF. The rearrangement joins TRBV6-2 or TRBV6-3 to TRBJ2-1, with D perhaps given as TRBD1 or TRBD2 (5 bases each). This CDR3 region has 15 residues. Germline V gives CDR1 MNHEY, CDR2 SVGEGT.

This clonotype was detected a few times. One base separates it from a far larger clone, so it is likely a read error. Likely a read error: the CDR3 ends without its conserved phenylalanine or tryptophan. V is TRBV30 and J is TRBJ1-4, with D maybe TRBD1 (6 bases). Gene TRBJ1-6 matches the end of the DNA better, so the J call may be wrong. The germline CDR1 and CDR2 sequences are GTSNPN and SVGIG (reference sequence). The CDR3 is made up of 16 amino acids. The CDR3 protein is CAWRDRKSSYNSPLHL. The CDR3 DNA follows: TGTGCCTGGAGAGACAGGAAAAGCTCCTATAATTCACCCCTCCACCTT.

This clonotype was detected ten times or more. The chain combines TRBV5-1 with TRBJ2-2; D unresolved. This CDR3 has 14 amino acids. Germline lookup yields CDR1 SGHRS and CDR2 YFSETQ. V gave up 1 base and J gave up 2 bases, with 6 bases separating them. CDR3 in amino acids: CASSLSSNTGELFF. CDR3 nucleotides: TGCGCCAGCAGCTTGTCGTCCAACACCGGGGAGCTGTTTTTT.

Ten or more counts support this clonotype. The CDR3 loop is CASTRRGLAPTTSLADTQYF. Here the CDR3 DNA reads TGTGCCAGCACCCGAAGGGGACTAGCCCCTACTACCTCTCTCGCAGATACGCAGTATTTT. The chain uses TRBV6-2 or TRBV6-3 and TRBJ2-3; the match to TRBD2 covers 9 bases. V was clipped by 7 bases and J by 4 bases; unmatched bases: 24. The CDR3 runs to 20 residues. CDR1 and CDR2 from the germline V gene are MNHEY and SVGEGT.

This clonotype appeared many times. The chain combines TRBV11-2 with TRBJ2-7, with TRBD2 matching over 7 bases. The CDR3 covers 16 residues. The ends lost 1 base at V and 6 bases at J; junction bases unmatched: 12. The germline CDR1 and CDR2 sequences are SGHAT and FQNNGV. CDR3 bases: TGTGCCAGCAGCTTAGGCGGGGGACCGACGGTGATCGAGCAGTACTTC. Its translation is CASSLGGGPTVIEQYF.